The entry that follows covers one TCR beta chain sequence. Its antigen is still unknown. The sample belongs to a study of blood T cells in healthy people across ages. Study observations and caveats: Researchers judged that diversity estimates from one million T cells fell short of true values. It was the long-lived donors that had more naive CD4+ cells and higher diversity than aged donors.

This CDR3 comprises 14 residues. Trimming at V came to 6 bases and at J to 2 bases, leaving 5 bases not matched to a gene. From germline, CDR1 is MDHEN and CDR2 SYDVKM. Healthy Caucasian individuals from Russia aged about 6 to 90 served as donors. Primers used in a second PCR of about 6 to 11 cycles were a sample-barcoded 5' primer and a J-beta primer mix. TCRdb redid the calling of the 5' RACE reads with MiXCR, one entry per CDR3 protein. The table shows 790,000 or so distinct CDR3 sequences, with more than 50% occurring only once. This TCR was sampled from a man between 35 and 55 years old in good health. This rearrangement joins TRBV28 to TRBJ2-3, with 7 bases identical to TRBD1. The sample taken for sequencing was blood. The CDR3 nucleotides are TGTGCCAGCAGCACCGGGACAGACACAGATACGCAGTATTTT. Protein sequence: CASSTGTDTDTQYF.